The entry below describes one T cell receptor (beta chain). In this sample, this clonotype turned up a few times. Its antigen has not been determined. No per-base quality is available; no much larger clone lies one base away. Donors were roughly 40 systemically healthy Caucasian individuals from Russia aged 6 to 90 years. Around 10 milliliters of peripheral blood were collected from each donor into EDTA-treated Vacutainer tubes. Ficoll-Paque density-gradient centrifugation was used to isolate PBMCs, with at least 6 million per sample. Total RNA was extracted from PBMCs with Trizol reagent, with at least 6 micrograms obtained per sample. For every donor, flow cytometry on a PBMC aliquot measured the percentage of naive CD45RAhigh/CD27high T cells. The cysteine opens and the phenylalanine closes a CDR3 of 15 amino acids. Only the CDR3 portion is preserved as DNA: 45 bases, with reading frame beginning at the first base. The germline V end is reduced by 3 bases and the J end by 4 bases; junction bases left unmatched: 6. CDR1 and CDR2 are read off the germline V gene as MNHEY and SVGEGT.

This sample was included in a study of blood T cells in healthy people across ages (dated by TCRdb to between 2015 and 2017). Background for the entire study: In model experiments, template switching captured roughly one uniquely barcoded TCR beta cDNA molecule for every two T cells. Age-related changes in TCR beta repertoire diversity were measured in the study by deep sequencing normalized with unique cDNA molecular identifiers. The donors were split into four age groups: young (average about 16 years), middle-aged (39), aged (approximately 60) and long-lived (over 80). To avoid experimental bias, donors of different ages were randomly spread across the sequencing lanes. For two donors (one aged 18 to 30 and one aged 80 or older), the study analyzed two additional independent replicas of 1 million unique cDNA reads from the same blood draw. Paper-wide results and their limitations: The percentage of naive T cells measured by flow cytometry correlated strongly with observed TCR beta diversity. Conclusive comparison of naive and antigen-experienced compartments was prevented by the profiling of bulk unsorted PBMCs. The CMV infection status of donors was not known, potentially confounding age-related changes in expanded clonotypes. Compared with the aged group, the long-lived group had more naive CD4+ T cells, fewer expanded clones and increased TCR diversity, suggesting age selection. Estimates of total diversity from one million sequenced T cells were regarded as lower bounds and underestimates. As age increased, observed TCR beta diversity per million T cells dropped in a roughly linear way, and a significant reduction was already evident by age 40.

The library was prepared using 5' RACE. Data came from an Illumina HiSeq 2500. The second PCR ran for roughly 7 to 12 cycles and used a J-beta primer mix along with a sample-barcoded 5' primer. A unique molecular identifier was introduced onto each TCR beta cDNA molecule by a template-switch 5' adaptor carrying 12 random nucleotides. Each sample yielded at least 3 million CDR3-containing paired-end reads. All of the RNA was converted into first-strand cDNA using the Mint cDNA synthesis kit, with a TRBC-specific oligonucleotide serving as the primer. After uracil-DNA glycosylase treatment, a first 18-cycle PCR used universal primers M1SS and BC2_uni_R on all cDNA. In the authors' own workflow: For normalization, 1 million high-quality reads were randomly selected from each sample, with every read carrying a distinct molecular identifier. Reads sharing molecular identifiers were discarded rather than binned into consensus sequences. MiTCR, with a Q25 quality threshold and the strictest error-elimination algorithm, was used for CDR3 identification, clonotype clustering and error correction. A nonparametric unseen species model with Euler transformation was used to estimate lower-bound total TCR beta diversity. TCRdb reworked the public reads: Q25 trimming with fastp, MiXCR clone assembly, productive beta chains retained. One record per CDR3 amino acid sequence lists the most common genes and DNA. These V and J calls originate from TCRdb's pipeline instead of the authors' own analysis. For this sample there are fewer than 800,000 distinct CDR3 sequences; 21% appear just once. The ten largest account for around 3.4% of the sample.

This chain joins TRBV6-2 or TRBV6-3 to TRBJ2-3; TRBD1 lines up with 8 middle nucleotides. The source of this sequence is a man between 65 and 85 years old in good health. What was sequenced was blood. The CDR3 region has the sequence CASSYHGQGADTQYF. The DNA sequence is TGTGCCAGCAGTTATCACGGACAGGGCGCAGATACGCAGTATTTT.